One T cell receptor (beta chain) is described in this entry. Its target is unknown. Researchers used genomic DNA as the template to profile TCR beta VDJ and CDR3. TCRdb reanalysed the reads using MiXCR and keeps one entry per CDR3 protein. The sample lists approximately 200,000 distinct CDR3 sequences; 64% were seen once. The data originate from a study of CD8+CD57+ T cells in acquired aplastic anemia. About the research overall: CD4+ and CD8+ cells, once sorted, gave DNA averaging roughly 3.2 ug.

Broader study findings: Patients versus controls showed no significant CD8+ Simpson's diversity difference. Patients shared under 30 CD8+ CDR3 sequences with controls.

Germline loops: CDR1 KGHDR, CDR2 SFDVKD. Trimming removed 3 bases at V and 2 bases at J, with 10 bases between. This CDR3 comprises 14 residues. The V call is TRBV24-1, the J call TRBJ2-7, with D unresolved. Material for sequencing was sorted CD4+, CD8+, or CD8+CD57+ T cells (not recorded which) from PBMCs. The TCR was taken from a human donor with severe aplastic anemia or a healthy control (not recorded which). CDR3 region: CATSDADGTYEQYF. In DNA form, the CDR3 reads TGTGCCACCAGTGATGCCGACGGTACCTACGAGCAGTACTTC.